This passage covers 8 T cell receptor beta chains from one sample sequenced in a study of Ad26.COV2.S vaccination and SARS-CoV-2 variants. The treatment here: over 15 received Ad26.COV2.S at low or high dose, single or two shots; several received placebo; per-sample allocation not given. The samples were gathered on day 63 after the first injection of vaccine or placebo. Using immunoSEQ multiplex PCR, the repertoire was profiled, and TCRdb retains in-frame clones only, with some absent. Here the sample spans roughly 500,000 clones, approximately 89% being singletons. The material was peripheral blood, obtained in a trial of Ad26.COV2.S vaccine versus placebo. Every receptor here comes from a person aged 18-60 years who received the Ad26.COV2.S COVID-19 vaccine or a placebo.

This clone was seen a single time. The chain employs TRBV4-3 and TRBJ2-3; TRBD1 or TRBD2 may be the D gene (6 bases each). V shed 3 bases and J shed 4 bases, with 23 bases lying between them. The CDR3 runs to 18 residues. The germline V gene has CDR1 LGHNA and CDR2 YSLEER. This CDR3 is CASSHQSFSGGAADTQYF. In DNA form, the CDR3 reads TGCGCCAGCAGCCATCAGTCCTTTTCCGGGGGCGCAGCAGATACGCAGTATTTT.

This rearrangement joins TRBV10-3 to TRBJ1-2; D is uncertain. This CDR3 has 13 amino acids. Deletions cut 6 bases from V and 7 bases from J, with 15 bases between. Per the germline V gene, CDR1 is ENHRY and CDR2 is SYGVKD. CDR3 in amino acids: CAIRGIDMGGYTF. As DNA, the CDR3 is TGTGCCATCAGAGGAATCGATATGGGTGGCTACACCTTC.

CDR3 amino acids: CASSLEGPTIPYEQYF. The CDR3 nucleotides read TGCGCCAGCAGCTTAGAAGGGCCCACGATTCCCTACGAGCAGTACTTC. The V gene is TRBV5-1, the J gene TRBJ2-7; D uncertain. Germline V lookup: CDR1 SGHRS, CDR2 YFSETQ. This CDR3 has 16 amino acids. Deletions cut 2 bases from V and 2 bases from J, with 17 bases between.

The rearrangement joins TRBV7-2 to TRBJ2-5; D might be TRBD2 (6 bases). This CDR3 contains 13 residues. V lost 3 bases to trimming and J lost 5 bases, with 10 bases between them. The germline V gene encodes CDR1 SGHTA and CDR2 FQGNSA. CDR3 sequence: CASSFRLEETQYF. In nucleotides, the CDR3 is TGTGCCAGCAGCTTCCGACTAGAGGAGACCCAGTACTTC.

This clone was seen only a few times. This chain connects TRBV5-6 to TRBJ2-7; 8 nucleotides line up with TRBD2. This CDR3 has 16 residues. Germline V gene sequence: CDR1 SGHDT, CDR2 YYEEEE. The trim removed 0 bases at V and 5 bases at J, leaving 10 bases unmatched. The CDR3 spells CASSLALVAGLHEQYF. The DNA of the CDR3 is TGTGCCAGCAGCTTGGCTTTGGTAGCGGGGCTGCACGAGCAGTACTTC.

The V gene is TRBV6-5, the J gene TRBJ2-7; 10 bases match TRBD1. Germline CDR1 reads MNHEY; CDR2 reads SVGAGI. The trim removed 5 bases at V and 3 bases at J, leaving 7 bases unmatched. The CDR3 sequence is 15 residues long. CDR3 coding DNA: TGTGCCAGCAGTCCTACCGGGACAGGGGTCTACGAGCAGTACTTC. The encoded protein is CASSPTGTGVYEQYF.

The V and J genes are TRBV27 and TRBJ2-1, with TRBD1 matching over 8 bases. V was clipped by 2 bases and J by 7 bases; unmatched bases: 7. The CDR3 totals 15 residues. CDR1 is MNHEY, CDR2 SMNVEV, per germline (reference sequence). The CDR3 bases are TGTGCCAGCAGTTTAATTCAGGGGGCGACGAATGAGCAGTTCTTC. Translating it yields CASSLIQGATNEQFF.

The chain combines TRBV15 with TRBJ2-5, with 7 nucleotides matching TRBD1. In germline, CDR1 is LNHNV, CDR2 YYDKDF (reference sequence). The CDR3 runs 14 residues. V lost 3 bases, J lost 4 bases, and 5 bases stayed unmatched. CDR3: CATSSPTGRETQYF. The CDR3 region has the DNA TGTGCCACCAGCAGCCCGACAGGGCGAGAGACCCAGTACTTC.